This T cell receptor beta chain comes out of a study of pediatric ulcerative colitis. The germline V and J ends were trimmed by 1 base and 5 bases, with 9 bases remaining between them. The germline V gene has CDR1 SGHRS and CDR2 YFSETQ. CDR3 length: 13 residues. During colonoscopy, one to two rectal pinch biopsies were collected. As for this clone: Its cognate antigen is unknown.

Points from the study as a whole: Blood-rectal clonal overlap within each person was significantly higher in ulcerative colitis patients than controls. Repertoires came from total lymphocyte DNA, not specific subsets. Clonal expansions reduced rectal repertoire diversity in acute severe colitis.

Sequencing was at survey level. Some clones are missing from TCRdb's copy, which holds only in-frame ones; the method was immunoSEQ multiplex PCR. The profile shows 35,000 to 45,000 clones, roughly 70% of them singletons. This TCR derives from a boy aged 10-17 years with severe ulcerative colitis. The sequenced sample was gut tissue. The chain uses TRBV5-1 and TRBJ2-5; D might be TRBD1 (6 bases). The CDR3 loop reads CASSLSGDETQYF. Written as DNA, the CDR3 is TGCGCCAGCAGCTTGTCAGGGGACGAGACCCAGTACTTC.